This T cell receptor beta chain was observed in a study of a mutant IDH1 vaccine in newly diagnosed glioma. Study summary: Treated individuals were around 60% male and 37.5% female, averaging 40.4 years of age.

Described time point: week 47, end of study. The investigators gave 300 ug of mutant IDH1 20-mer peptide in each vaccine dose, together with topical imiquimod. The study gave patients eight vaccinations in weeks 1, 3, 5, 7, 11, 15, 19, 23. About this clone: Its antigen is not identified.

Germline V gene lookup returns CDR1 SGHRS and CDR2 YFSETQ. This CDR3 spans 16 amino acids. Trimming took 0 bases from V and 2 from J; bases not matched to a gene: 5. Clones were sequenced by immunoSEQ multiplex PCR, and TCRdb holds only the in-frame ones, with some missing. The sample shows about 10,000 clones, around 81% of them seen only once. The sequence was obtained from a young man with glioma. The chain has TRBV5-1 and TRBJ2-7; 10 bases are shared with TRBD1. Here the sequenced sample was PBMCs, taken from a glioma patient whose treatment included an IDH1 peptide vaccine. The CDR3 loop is CASSLGPGQGTYEQYF. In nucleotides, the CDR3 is TGCGCCAGCAGCTTGGGTCCGGGACAGGGGACCTACGAGCAGTACTTC. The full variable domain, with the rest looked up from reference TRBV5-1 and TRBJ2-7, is KAGVTQTPRYLIKTRGQQVTLSCSPISGHRSVSWYQQTPGQGLQFLFEYFSETQRNKGNFPGRFSGRQFSNSRSEMNVSTLELGDSALYLCASSLGPGQGTYEQYFGPGTRLTVT.